What follows are 8 T cell receptor beta chains derived from one specimen sequenced in a study of blood T cell repertoires in COVID-19. This table comes from immunoSEQ multiplex PCR, and its TCRdb copy is limited to in-frame clones, with some not included. The sample has about 160,000 clones, 87% seen once. The sequenced sample was peripheral blood. The receptors come from a woman aged 55-69 years who had recovered from COVID-19.

This clone appeared once. The chain joins TRBV7-5 to TRBJ2-3; no DNA check was done on the table's D call, TRBD2. TRBV7-5 is annotated as a pseudogene. This CDR3 has 16 residues. CDR3 region: CARSFRGGTSTDTQYF. CDR3 nucleotides: TGTGCCAGAAGCTTTCGCGGGGGGACAAGCACAGATACGCAGTATTTT.

This clone was detected a few times. V usage is TRBV7-8 and J usage is TRBJ2-5; possibly TRBD2 for D (5 bases). Germline V gene sequence: CDR1 SGHVS, CDR2 FQNEAQ. The CDR3 is made up of 11 amino acids. V lost 5 bases, J lost 7 bases, and 8 bases lay in between. CDR3 region: CASSRRGTQYF. CDR3 in DNA: TGTGCCAGCAGCCGTCGGGGGACCCAGTACTTC.

This sequence joins TRBV5-1 and TRBJ2-1, with TRBD2 identical over 8 bases. The CDR3 runs 14 residues. V was clipped by 4 bases and J by 8 bases; unmatched bases: 8. Germline values: CDR1 SGHRS, CDR2 YFSETQ. As DNA, the CDR3 is TGCGCCAGCAGCCCAGGCACTAGCGGCGATGAGCAGTTCTTC. Protein sequence: CASSPGTSGDEQFF.

This clone was found once. The V and J genes are TRBV2 and TRBJ1-5; 7 bases align to TRBD1. Germline assignment: CDR1 SNHLY and CDR2 FYNNEI. V dropped 4 bases and J dropped 6; count of bases not matched to a gene: 6. CDR3 length equals 14 residues. CDR3 protein: CASSAGEGAQPQHF. CDR3 sequence (DNA): TGTGCCAGCAGTGCTGGAGAGGGGGCTCAGCCCCAGCATTTT.

Concerning this clone: One end of the junction fails to match germline, which may point to a read error. The chain links TRBV7-9 to TRBJ2-1, with TRBD1 as a possible D gene (5 bases). This CDR3 is built from 15 residues. Germline V gives CDR1 SEHNR, CDR2 FQNEAQ (reference sequence). CDR3 coding DNA: TGTGCCAGCAGGTTAGACAGTAGCTCCTACAATGAGCAGTTCTTC. As protein: CASRLDSSSYNEQFF. Complete variable domain (other parts from reference TRBV7-9 and TRBJ2-1): DTGVSQNPRHKITKRGQNVTFRCDPISEHNRLYWYRQTLGQGPEFLTYFQNEAQLEKSRLLSDRFSAERPKGSFSTLEIQRTEQGDSAMYLCASRLDSSSYNEQFFGPGTRLTVL.

This rearrangement joins TRBV5-1 to TRBJ2-7; 9 bases are shared with TRBD1. The CDR3 contains 15 residues. The germline V gene encodes CDR1 SGHRS and CDR2 YFSETQ. J lost 2 bases, V lost 1 base, and 4 bases had no gene match. CDR3 loop: CASSLSTGGAYEQYF. The CDR3 DNA follows: TGCGCCAGCAGCTTGTCGACAGGGGGTGCCTACGAGCAGTACTTC.

The chain joins TRBV19 to TRBJ1-6; TRBD1 agrees at 7 bases. Germline V gives CDR1 LNHDA, CDR2 SQIVND (reference sequence). Germline trimming cut 3 bases from V and 6 bases from J; bases unmatched to any gene: 5. There are 15 residues in the CDR3. As DNA, the CDR3 is TGTGCCAGTAGTATTGGGACAGAGCTTAATTCACCCCTCCACTTT. Translated: CASSIGTELNSPLHF.

The chain recombines TRBV5-1 with TRBJ2-3; 11 bases agree with TRBD2. The V segment lost 0 bases and the J segment 2 bases; nucleotides outside the gene matches: 5. Germline V gene sequence: CDR1 SGHRS, CDR2 YFSETQ. CDR3 length: 17 amino acids. The chain's CDR3 is CASSLETSGDSTDTQYF. In DNA, the CDR3 is TGCGCCAGCAGCTTGGAGACTAGCGGGGACTCCACAGATACGCAGTATTTT.